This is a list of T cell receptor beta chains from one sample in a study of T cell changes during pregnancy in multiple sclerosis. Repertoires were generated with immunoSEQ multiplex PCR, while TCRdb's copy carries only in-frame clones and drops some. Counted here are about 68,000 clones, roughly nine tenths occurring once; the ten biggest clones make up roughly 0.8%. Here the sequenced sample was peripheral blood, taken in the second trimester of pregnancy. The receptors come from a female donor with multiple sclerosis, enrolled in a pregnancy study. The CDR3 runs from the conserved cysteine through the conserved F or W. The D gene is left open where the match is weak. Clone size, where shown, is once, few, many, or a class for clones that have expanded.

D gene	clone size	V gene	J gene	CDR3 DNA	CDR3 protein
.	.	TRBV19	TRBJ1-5	TGTGCCAGTCGGGGGGGCGCGGGTCAGCCCCAGCATTTT	CASRGGAGQPQHF
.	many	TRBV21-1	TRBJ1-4	TGTGCCAGCAGCAGACAGAGTGAAAAACTGTTTTTT	CASSRQSEKLFF
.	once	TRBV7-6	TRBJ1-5	TGTGCCAGCAGCTACGGGGGAGGAGATCAGCCCCAGCATTTT	CASSYGGGDQPQHF
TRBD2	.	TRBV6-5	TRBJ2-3	TGTGCCAGCCGCCCGGGGGGGGCCTATACGCAGTATTTT	CASRPGGAYTQYF
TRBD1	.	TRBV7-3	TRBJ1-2	TGTGCCAGCAGCTTATGGGGACAGGGCGGGGGCTACACCTTC	CASSLWGQGGGYTF
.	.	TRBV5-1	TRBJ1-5	TGCGCCAGCAGCTTGGAGTCGTGGGGCCAGCCCCAGCATTTT	CASSLESWGQPQHF
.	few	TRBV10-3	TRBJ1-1	TGTGCCATCACCACAGGAAACACTGAAGCTTTCTTT	CAITTGNTEAFF
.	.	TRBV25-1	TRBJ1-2	TGTGCCAGCAGGCAGGGCTATGGCTACACCTTC	CASRQGYGYTF
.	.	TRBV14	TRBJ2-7	TGTGCCAGCAGCCAAGCTGGGGGGTTTACCGAGCAGTACTTC	CASSQAGGFTEQYF
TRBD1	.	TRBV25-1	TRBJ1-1	TGTGCCAGCAGTGAATCCTCAGGGACAGGGGCGAACACTGAAGCTTTCTTT	CASSESSGTGANTEAFF
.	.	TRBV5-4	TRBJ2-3	TGTGCCAGCAGGACAGCAGATACGCAGTATTTT	CASRTADTQYF
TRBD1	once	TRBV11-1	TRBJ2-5	TGTGCCAGCCGGGGACAGGGGATGGGAGAGACCCAGTACTTC	CASRGQGMGETQYF
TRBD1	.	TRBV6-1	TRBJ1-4	TGTGCCAGCAGGGTTTCGGGACAGATAAATGAAAAACTGTTTTTT	CASRVSGQINEKLFF
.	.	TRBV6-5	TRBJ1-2	TGTGCCAGCAGTTACTTTGTTGGCCAGGCAGGGGATGGCTACACCTTC	CASSYFVGQAGDGYTF
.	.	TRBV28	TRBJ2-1	TGTGCCAGCAGTCCAACGACAGGAAGAGATGAGCAGTTCTTC	CASSPTTGRDEQFF
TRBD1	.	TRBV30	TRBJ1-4	TGTGCCTGGAGTCTCGGACAGGGGCCCGGGGAAAAACTGTTTTTT	CAWSLGQGPGEKLFF
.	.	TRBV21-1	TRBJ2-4	TGTGCCAGCAGCAAGGACAGGGCCAAAAACATTCAGTACTTC	CASSKDRAKNIQYF
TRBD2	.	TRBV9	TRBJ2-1	TGTGCCAGCAGCGTACAGCGGGGGGGCCTGGATGAGCAGTTCTTC	CASSVQRGGLDEQFF
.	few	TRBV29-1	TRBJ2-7	TGCAGCGTTGAAGCAGGGCTCTACGAGCAGTACTTC	CSVEAGLYEQYF
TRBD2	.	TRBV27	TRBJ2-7	TGTGCCAGCAGTGGGAAACTAGCGGGGGCTGACTACGAGCAGTACTTC	CASSGKLAGADYEQYF
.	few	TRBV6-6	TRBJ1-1	TGTGCCAGCAGTTACTACGAGGATACTGAAGCTTTCTTT	CASSYYEDTEAFF
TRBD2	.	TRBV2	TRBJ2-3	TGTGCCAGCAGCCTACTAGCGGGCTTAACAGATACGCAGTATTTT	CASSLLAGLTDTQYF
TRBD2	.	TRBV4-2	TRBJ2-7	TGTGCCAGCAGCCTAAAGGCCGGACTAGCGGGGCCAGTTGGCTCCTACGAGCAGTACTTC	CASSLKAGLAGPVGSYEQYF
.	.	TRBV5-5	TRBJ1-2	TGTGCCAGCAGACTAGACGGAAACTATGGCTACACCTTC	CASRLDGNYGYTF
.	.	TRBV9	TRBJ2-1	TGTGCCAGCAGCGCCGCAGGGGGGTCCTACAATGAGCAGTTCTTC	CASSAAGGSYNEQFF
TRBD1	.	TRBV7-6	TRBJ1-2	TGTGCCAGCAGCTCCGGCCGGGACAGCCCACCGGGGTACACCTTC	CASSSGRDSPPGYTF
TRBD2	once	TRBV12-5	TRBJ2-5	TGTGCTAGTGGCCCTAAGAAGCGGGGGGCGCAAGAGACCCAGTACTTC	CASGPKKRGAQETQYF
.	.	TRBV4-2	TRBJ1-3	TGTGCCAGCAGCCAAGATCCAGGGAGGGAAAACACCATATATTTT	CASSQDPGRENTIYF
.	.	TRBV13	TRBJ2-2	TGTGCCAGCACCTCTCGGCGGTCTACTGGGGAGCTGTTTTTT	CASTSRRSTGELFF
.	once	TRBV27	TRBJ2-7	TGTGCCAGCAGTTACTACAGACTAGACCATTACGAGCAGTACTTC	CASSYYRLDHYEQYF
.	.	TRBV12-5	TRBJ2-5	TGTGCTAGTGGTTCTTCACGGGAGACCCAGTACTTC	CASGSSRETQYF
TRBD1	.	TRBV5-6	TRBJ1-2	TGTGCCAGCAGCTTACAGGGGGGCTACACCTTC	CASSLQGGYTF
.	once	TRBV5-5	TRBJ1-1	TGTGCCAGCAACTGGGGCTTGAACACTGAAGCTTTCTTT	CASNWGLNTEAFF